In its sample, the clone carrying this T cell receptor (beta chain) was seen once. As yet, its antigen is unknown. This record belongs to a study of T cell responses to AZD1222 COVID-19 vaccine. Assay: immunoSEQ multiplex PCR; the TCRdb copy retains only in-frame clones and omits some. Counted here are some 100,000 clones, 85% to 90% occurring once; the ten biggest clones make up over 15%. CDR3 length equals 16 residues. The V gene's germline CDR1 is MNHEY and CDR2 SMNVEV (reference sequence). V was pared by 5 bases and J by 1 base, with 7 bases of the junction left unmatched. Study results and caveats: Epitopes outside B.1.351 and B.1.1.7 mutated regions reportedly drew nearly half of spike TCRs. Vaccination with two AZD1222 doses was followed by a rise in Spike-specific TCR breadth and depth. Repertoires were obtained solely post-peak T cell response. Donor demographics were predominantly white British with a female majority; clonal diversity may be underestimated.

The source is an adult in good health. The sequenced sample was peripheral blood, obtained on day 0 of AZD1222 vaccination. V gene TRBV27 combines with J gene TRBJ2-7; TRBD2 agrees at 11 bases. CDR3 sequence reads: CASSLYSGRVSYEQYF. Written as DNA, the CDR3 is TGTGCCAGCAGTCTCTATAGCGGGAGGGTATCCTACGAGCAGTACTTC.